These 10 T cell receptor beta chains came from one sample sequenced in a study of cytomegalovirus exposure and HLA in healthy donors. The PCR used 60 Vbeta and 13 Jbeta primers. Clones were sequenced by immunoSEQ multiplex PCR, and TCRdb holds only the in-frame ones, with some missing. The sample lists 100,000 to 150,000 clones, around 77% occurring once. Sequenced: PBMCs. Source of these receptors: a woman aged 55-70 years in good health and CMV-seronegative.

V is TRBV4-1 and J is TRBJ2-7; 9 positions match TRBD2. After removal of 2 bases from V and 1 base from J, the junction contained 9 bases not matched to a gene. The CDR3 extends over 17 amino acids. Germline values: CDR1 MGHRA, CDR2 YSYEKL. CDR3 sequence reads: CASSQFRTTSGSYEQYF. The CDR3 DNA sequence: TGCGCCAGCAGCCAATTCCGTACGACTAGCGGTTCCTACGAGCAGTACTTC.

The CDR3 DNA reads as TGTGCCAGTAGATTATCGGGGGAGACCCAGTACTTC. It encodes CASRLSGETQYF. This chain uses TRBV19 with TRBJ2-5; TRBD2 is a possible D gene (5 bases). V shed 6 bases and J shed 5 bases, with 10 bases lying between them. The CDR3 spans 12 residues. Germline V gene data show CDR1 as LNHDA and CDR2 as SQIVND (reference sequence).

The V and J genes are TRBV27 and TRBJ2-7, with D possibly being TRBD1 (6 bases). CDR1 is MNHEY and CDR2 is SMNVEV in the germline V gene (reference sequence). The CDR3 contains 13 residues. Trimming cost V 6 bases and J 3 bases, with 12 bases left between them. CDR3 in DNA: TGTGCCAGCAGCTCAGGACAGAACTACGAGCAGTACTTC. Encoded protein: CASSSGQNYEQYF.

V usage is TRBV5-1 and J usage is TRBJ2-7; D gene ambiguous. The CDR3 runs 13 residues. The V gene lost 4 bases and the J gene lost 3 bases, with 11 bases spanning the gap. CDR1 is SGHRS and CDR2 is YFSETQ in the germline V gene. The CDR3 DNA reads TGCGCCAGCAGCCCTAGTGTGAACTACGAGCAGTACTTC. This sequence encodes CASSPSVNYEQYF.

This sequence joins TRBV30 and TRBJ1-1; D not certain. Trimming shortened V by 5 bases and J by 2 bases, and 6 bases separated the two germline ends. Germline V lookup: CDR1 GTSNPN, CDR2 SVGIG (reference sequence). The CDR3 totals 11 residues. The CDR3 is CAWGSNTEAFF. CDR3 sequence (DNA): TGTGCCTGGGGGAGCAACACTGAAGCTTTCTTT.

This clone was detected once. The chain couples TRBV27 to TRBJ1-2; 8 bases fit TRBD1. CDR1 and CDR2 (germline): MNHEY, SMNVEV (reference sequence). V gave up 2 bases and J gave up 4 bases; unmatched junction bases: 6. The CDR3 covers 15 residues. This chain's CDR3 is CASSLGQGAVYGYTF. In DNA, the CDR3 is TGTGCCAGCAGTTTAGGGCAGGGGGCAGTCTATGGCTACACCTTC.

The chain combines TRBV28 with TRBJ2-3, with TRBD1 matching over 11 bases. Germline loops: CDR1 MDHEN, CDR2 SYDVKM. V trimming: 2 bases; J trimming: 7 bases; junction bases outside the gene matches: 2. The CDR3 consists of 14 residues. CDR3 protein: CASSLGTGGNTQYF. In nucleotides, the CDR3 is TGTGCCAGCAGTTTAGGGACAGGGGGAAATACGCAGTATTTT.

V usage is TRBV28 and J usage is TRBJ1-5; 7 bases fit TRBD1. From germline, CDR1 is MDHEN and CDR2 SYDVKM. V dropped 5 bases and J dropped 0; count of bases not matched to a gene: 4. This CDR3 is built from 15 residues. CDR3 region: CASSGGQYSNQPQHF. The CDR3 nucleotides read TGTGCCAGCAGTGGGGGACAGTATAGCAATCAGCCCCAGCATTTT.

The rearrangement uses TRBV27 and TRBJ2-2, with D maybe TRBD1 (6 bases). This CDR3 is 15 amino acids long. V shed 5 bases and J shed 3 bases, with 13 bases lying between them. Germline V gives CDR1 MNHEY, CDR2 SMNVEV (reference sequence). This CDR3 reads CASSPQGPDTGELFF. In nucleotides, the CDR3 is TGTGCCAGCAGTCCACAGGGTCCCGACACCGGGGAGCTGTTTTTT.

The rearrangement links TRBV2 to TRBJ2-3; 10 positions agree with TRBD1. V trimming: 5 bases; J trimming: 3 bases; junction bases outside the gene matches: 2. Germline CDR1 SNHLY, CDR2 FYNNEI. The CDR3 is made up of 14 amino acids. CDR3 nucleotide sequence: TGTGCCAGCAGTCGGGACAGGGGTACAGATACGCAGTATTTT. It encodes CASSRDRGTDTQYF.